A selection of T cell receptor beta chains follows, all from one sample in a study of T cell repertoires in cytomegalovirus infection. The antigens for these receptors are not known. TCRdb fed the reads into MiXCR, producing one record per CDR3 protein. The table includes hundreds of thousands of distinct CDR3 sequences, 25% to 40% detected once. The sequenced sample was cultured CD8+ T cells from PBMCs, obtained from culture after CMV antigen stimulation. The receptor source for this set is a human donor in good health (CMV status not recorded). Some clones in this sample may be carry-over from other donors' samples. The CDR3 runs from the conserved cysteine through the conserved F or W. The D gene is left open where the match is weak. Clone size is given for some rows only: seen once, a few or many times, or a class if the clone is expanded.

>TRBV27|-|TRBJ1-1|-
TGTGCCAGCAGTTTATTCCAGGGCCTGGACACTGAAGCTTTCTTT
CASSLFQGLDTEAFF
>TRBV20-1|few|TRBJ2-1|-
TGCAGTGCTAGGAGGTCAGGGGGGGACAATGAGCAGTTCTTC
CSARRSGGDNEQFF
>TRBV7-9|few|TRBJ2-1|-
TGTGCCAGCAGCCCTACGACGGGGGCCTACAATGAGCAGTTCTTC
CASSPTTGAYNEQFF
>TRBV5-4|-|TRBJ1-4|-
TGTGCCAGCAGCTTGACGGAAAAACTGTTTTTT
CASSLTEKLFF
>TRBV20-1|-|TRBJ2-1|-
TGCAGTGCTAGAGATTGGAAGGGGTCCTACAATGAGCAGTTCTTC
CSARDWKGSYNEQFF
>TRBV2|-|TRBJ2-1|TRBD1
TGTGCCAGCACCCCGGGACAGGGATCGAATGAGCAGTTCTTC
CASTPGQGSNEQFF
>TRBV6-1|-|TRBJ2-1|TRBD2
TGTGCCAGCACCACTAGCGGGGGTTCCTACAATGAGCAGTTCTTC
CASTTSGGSYNEQFF
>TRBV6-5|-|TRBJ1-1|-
TGTGCCAGCAGAGATGACGGCTCGAACACTGAAGCTTTCTTT
CASRDDGSNTEAFF
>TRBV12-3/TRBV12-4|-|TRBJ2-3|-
TGTGCCAGCAGTTTAACCGGCCTCGGGGATACGCAGTATTTT
CASSLTGLGDTQYF
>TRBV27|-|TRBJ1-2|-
TGTGCCAGCAGTTTACAAGGGGCCGTAGGTTACACCTTC
CASSLQGAVGYTF
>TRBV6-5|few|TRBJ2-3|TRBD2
TGTGCCAGCAGTTCGACACCGGGACTAGCGGGGACCCGTGACCTCACAGATACGCAGTATTTT
CASSSTPGLAGTRDLTDTQYF
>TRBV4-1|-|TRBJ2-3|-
TGCGCCAGCAGCCAAGTAGGGCAGGGGGGGACAGATACGCAGTATTTT
CASSQVGQGGTDTQYF
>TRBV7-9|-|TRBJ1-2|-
TGTGCCAGCAGCTTGAGACAGGACCCCCGGAACTATGGCTACACCTTC
CASSLRQDPRNYGYTF
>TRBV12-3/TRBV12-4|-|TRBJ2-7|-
TGTGCCAGCAGTCCCTTAGCGGTACCCTCCTACGAGCAGTACTTC
CASSPLAVPSYEQYF
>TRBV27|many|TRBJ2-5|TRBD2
TGTGCCAGCACTAGCGGGGGGGAAGAGACCCAGTACTTC
CASTSGGEETQYF
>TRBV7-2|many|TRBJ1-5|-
TGTGCCAGCAGCCGGGTGGGGGAGGATCAGCCCCAGCATTTT
CASSRVGEDQPQHF
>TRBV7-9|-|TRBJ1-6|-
TGTGCCAGCAGCCAGGACAGCTTCATGACCCCCCTCCACTTT
CASSQDSFMTPLHF
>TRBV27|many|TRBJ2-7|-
TGTGCCAGCACCCTAGGGGGCGAGCAGTACTTC
CASTLGGEQYF
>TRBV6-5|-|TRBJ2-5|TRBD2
TGTGCCAGCAGCCCTCAACCCGGACTAGCGGGGGTGGACCACCTTACCTCTGGGGAGACCCAGTACTTC
CASSPQPGLAGVDHLTSGETQYF
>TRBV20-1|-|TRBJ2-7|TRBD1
TGCAGTGCATACCGGGACAGGGTGTCCTACGAGCAGTACTTC
CSAYRDRVSYEQYF
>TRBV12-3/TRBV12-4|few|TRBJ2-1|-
TGTGCCAGCAGTTTAGTGACGAAGAACGTCTGGGAGCAGTTCTTC
CASSLVTKNVWEQFF
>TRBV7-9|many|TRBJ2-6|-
TGTGCCAGCAGCTTATCCCCAGGGCACTCTGGGGCCAACGTCCTGACTTTC
CASSLSPGHSGANVLTF
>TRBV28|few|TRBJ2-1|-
TGTGCCAGCAGTCCGCCGGACCACTACAATGAGCAGTTCTTC
CASSPPDHYNEQFF
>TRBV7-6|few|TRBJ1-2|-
TGTGCCAGCAGCTTAGGGGCCGGGGGGAGAGGCTACACCTTC
CASSLGAGGRGYTF
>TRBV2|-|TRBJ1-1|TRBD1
TGTGCCAGCAGAACTTTGGACAGGGTTAACACTGAAGCTTTCTTT
CASRTLDRVNTEAFF
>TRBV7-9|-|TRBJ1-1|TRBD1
TGTGTCAGCAGCTCACAGGGGATAGGTTACACTGAAGCTTTCTTT
CVSSSQGIGYTEAFF